The table lists the clone carrying this TCR beta chain with a few counts. This record comes from a study of technical replicates of blood from several donors. TCRdb keeps only in-frame clones here, not all; method: immunoSEQ multiplex PCR. The table records around 70,000 clones, just under 95% of them present only once. This CDR3 has 15 residues. With V trimmed by 5 bases and J by 4 bases, 7 bases remained unmatched. Germline values: CDR1 LNHDA, CDR2 SQIVND (reference sequence). The J gene is TRBJ2-7, the V gene TRBV19, with 11 bases fitting TRBD2. The receptor's source is a human donor in good health. Sequenced sample: T cells isolated from PBMCs. CDR3 sequence reads: CASSAGLAELYEQYF. The CDR3 DNA reads TGTGCCAGTAGTGCGGGACTAGCGGAGCTTTACGAGCAGTACTTC.